This paragraph covers one T cell receptor beta chain sequence. Nashville, Tennessee was home to all donors, each a Caucasian adult. The table came from immunoSEQ multiplex PCR; TCRdb's copy has only in-frame clones and leaves some out. Among 950,000 to 1,200,000 clones listed, approximately 80% were seen once. The sample belongs to a study of shared clonotypes between healthy human individuals. Overall study context: The donor group consisted of a couple of women and three men, aged 18 to 49.

The sample was memory CD4+ T cells from PBMCs. Specified subset: CD45RA-negative fraction. The source is a young man in good health. Some clones in this sample may be carry-over from other donors' samples.

The CDR3 bases are TGCGCCAGCAGCCAAGCGCGGGGCGAAAAACTGTTTTTT. Protein: CASSQARGEKLFF. The rearrangement uses TRBV4-1 and TRBJ1-4, with D perhaps TRBD1 (5 bases). Germline V gene lookup returns CDR1 MGHRA and CDR2 YSYEKL. The CDR3 sequence is 13 residues long. V lost 1 base to trimming and J lost 8 bases, with 8 bases between them.